This TCR beta chain is drawn from a study of OX40 agonist ivuxolimab in advanced cancers. Notes on the research overall: Ivuxolimab, which targeted the costimulatory receptor OX40 (CD134), was an agonistic, fully human IgG2 monoclonal antibody. Intravenous ivuxolimab was administered to patients every 2 weeks at six dose levels: 0.01, 0.1, 0.3, 1.5, 3 and 10 mg/kg. Among the roughly 54 dose-escalation patients, about 20 had hepatocellular carcinoma, about 15 melanoma, 9 renal cell carcinoma and 9 head and neck cancer. In the dose-escalation cohort, 75% to 90% of patients were male, and the mean age was approximately 60 years with a range of about 20 to 80. Prior anti-PD-1, anti-PD-L1 or anti-CTLA-4 therapy was permitted, and 30% to 50% of dose-escalation patients had received checkpoint inhibitors. Partial responses occurred in three dose-escalation patients, of whom one had hepatocellular carcinoma and two had cutaneous melanoma. The point of sequencing TCRbeta in the periphery was to test whether ivuxolimab changed TCR sequence diversity and drove clonal T-cell expansion. The paper reports the monotherapy dose-escalation portion (N of about 50 patients) of the phase I ivuxolimab trial. Findings and caveats that apply to the study as a whole: After ivuxolimab, more expanded clones were found on average in CD8+ T cells than in CD4+ T cells. Antigen specificity was not determined for the clonally expanded peripheral T cells. At doses from 0.1 to 3.0 mg/kg, clonal expansion was seen in both CD4+ and CD8+ blood T cells between baseline and week 6. Partial responders in the 0.1-3.0 mg/kg groups had among the lowest normalized peripheral clonal expansion, especially among CD8+ T cells. Low levels of normalized T-cell clonal expansion were also seen in some patients who did not respond.

Patients with autoimmune disease history or receiving systemic immunosuppression were excluded from the trial. Peripheral blood for TCR sequencing was collected from all dose cohorts at baseline, on cycle 4 day 1, and on cycle 7 day 1. The samples were drawn from a first-in-human, open-label, multicenter phase I dose-escalation trial of ivuxolimab. The trial enrolled adults with locally advanced or metastatic head and neck squamous cell, hepatocellular, melanoma or renal cell carcinoma. Before TCR sequencing, CD4+ T cells and CD8+ T cells were sorted from peripheral blood as separate populations. Comments on this clone: Its antigen specificity is not known. No base qualities exist here, and no much larger clone lies one base off it.

The CDR3 sequence holds 14 residues, the cysteine and phenylalanine included. Only the CDR3 part of the read is kept: 42 bases, read in frame from the first base. Via the germline V gene, CDR1 is LGHNA and CDR2 YNFKEQ. The germline ends are 5 bases apart after V is trimmed by 1 base and J by 1 base. For sequencing of the TCRbeta CDR3 region, genomic DNA was extracted from the sorted cells. The immunoSEQ Assay was used for sequencing of TCRbeta CDR3 regions. TCRdb took this table from immuneACCESS and kept in-frame rearrangements with V and J called. Such tables lack part of the clones; where checked against another copy, unresolved V genes explain under half of the gap, and the rest is unexplained. The sample has fewer than 85,000 clones on record, roughly 84% of them singletons. 5.5% to 8% of the sample goes to the ten largest clones.

The sequence derives from an adult with an advanced solid tumor such as melanoma, head and neck, liver or kidney cancer. This receptor chain uses TRBV4-2 and TRBJ1-3, with an unclear D gene assignment. The sequences come from CD4+ or CD8+ T cells sorted from blood, collected in a trial of the OX40 agonist ivuxolimab. The CDR3 has the sequence CASSQGPSGNTIYF. The nucleotide sequence is given as TGTGCCAGCAGCCAAGGCCCATCTGGAAACACCATATATTTT.